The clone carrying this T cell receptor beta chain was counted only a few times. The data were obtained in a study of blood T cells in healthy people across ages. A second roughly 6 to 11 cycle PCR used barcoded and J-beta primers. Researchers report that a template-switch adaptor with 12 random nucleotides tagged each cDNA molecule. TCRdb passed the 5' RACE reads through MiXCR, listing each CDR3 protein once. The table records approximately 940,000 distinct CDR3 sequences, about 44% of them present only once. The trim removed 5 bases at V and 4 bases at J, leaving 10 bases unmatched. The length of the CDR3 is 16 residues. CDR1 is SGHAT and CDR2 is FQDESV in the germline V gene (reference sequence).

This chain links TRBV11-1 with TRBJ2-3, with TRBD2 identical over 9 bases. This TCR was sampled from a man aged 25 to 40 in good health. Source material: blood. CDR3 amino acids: CASSALRGGAPDTQYF. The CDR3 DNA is TGTGCCAGCAGCGCCCTCCGCGGGGGGGCCCCAGATACGCAGTATTTT.